The 12 T cell receptor beta chains below come from one sample, sequenced in a study of T cell repertoires in cytomegalovirus infection. TCRdb fed the reads into MiXCR, producing one record per CDR3 protein. The table includes roughly 280,000 distinct CDR3 sequences, roughly 21% detected once. For these receptors, no antigen is known. The specimen comprised cultured PBMCs, sampled from culture after CMV antigen stimulation. These TCRs come from a human donor in good health (CMV status not recorded). Some clones in this sample may be carry-over from other donors' samples.

This clonotype was observed many times. The chain carries TRBV7-3 and TRBJ2-3; D remains ambiguous. V lost 4 bases and J lost 6, with 11 bases in between. Germline lookup yields CDR1 SGHTA and CDR2 FQGTGA. The CDR3 spans 13 residues. This CDR3 reads CASSSLDADTQYF. CDR3 sequence (DNA): TGTGCCAGCAGCTCCCTTGACGCGGATACGCAGTATTTT.

The chain employs TRBV6-2 or TRBV6-3 and TRBJ2-7; the match to TRBD2 covers 12 bases. J was trimmed by 6 bases and V by 6 bases; bases with no gene match: 9. CDR3 length equals 15 residues. Germline V lookup: CDR1 MNHEY, CDR2 SVGEGT. The DNA of the CDR3 is TGTGCCAGCAGGCCGCTAGCGGGAGGGCAGGGCGAGCAGTACTTC. This sequence encodes CASRPLAGGQGEQYF.

The gene calls are TRBV7-9 and TRBJ2-3; the D gene is possibly TRBD1 (6 bases). This CDR3 comprises 16 residues. CDR1 and CDR2 (germline): SEHNR, FQNEAQ (reference sequence). V dropped 3 bases and J dropped 3 bases, with 16 bases sitting between them. In nucleotides, the CDR3 is TGTGCCAGCAGCTTGTCACAGGGTGGGTTGACAGATACGCAGTATTTT. Its protein product is CASSLSQGGLTDTQYF.

This clonotype was observed at least ten times. The gene calls are TRBV7-2 and TRBJ1-5; D gene unclear. The V gene's germline CDR1 is SGHTA and CDR2 FQGNSA. With 6 bases removed from V and 0 bases from J, the gap between germline ends came to 12 bases. This CDR3 contains 15 residues. This chain's CDR3 is CASRPTEHSNQPQHF. The CDR3 bases are TGTGCCAGCAGACCTACAGAGCATAGCAATCAGCCCCAGCATTTT.

J is TRBJ1-1 and V is TRBV29-1; tentatively, D is TRBD1 (6 bases). V was cut by 1 base and J by 10 bases, with 10 bases left in between. Germline V CDR1 and CDR2: SQVTM, ANQGSEA. The CDR3 spans 11 residues. CDR3 in amino acids: CSVEVTRGAFF. Here the CDR3 DNA reads TGCAGCGTTGAAGTGACCAGGGGAGCTTTCTTT.

This chain joins TRBV9 and TRBJ2-3; a possible D gene is TRBD1 (5 bases). The CDR3 has 16 amino acids. Germline V gene lookup returns CDR1 SGDLS and CDR2 YYNGEE. V lost 1 base to trimming and J lost 2 bases, with 14 bases between them. The CDR3 loop is CASSVSPGQVTDTQYF. The CDR3 nucleotides are TGTGCCAGCAGCGTATCTCCTGGACAAGTCACAGATACGCAGTATTTT.

This clonotype was seen a handful of times. The chain joins TRBV6-1 to TRBJ1-2, with a tentative D call TRBD1 (5 bases). Trimming removed 6 bases at V and 4 bases at J, with 15 bases between. The germline V gene encodes CDR1 MNHNS and CDR2 SASEGT. The CDR3 spans 14 residues. DNA of the CDR3: TGTGCCAGCAGATCCCCACAGGAGGGCTATGGCTACACCTTC. Its protein is CASRSPQEGYGYTF.

This clonotype was found a few times. The J gene is TRBJ1-1, the V gene TRBV4-3, with D possibly being TRBD1 (6 bases). V was trimmed by 0 bases and J by 1 base, leaving 9 bases between them. Per germline, CDR1 LGHNA and CDR2 YSLEER. The CDR3 loop spans 15 amino acids. The CDR3 sequence is CASSQEGRGNTEAFF. The CDR3 bases are TGCGCCAGCAGCCAAGAAGGCAGGGGGAACACTGAAGCTTTCTTT.

The chain links TRBV20-1 to TRBJ2-1, with 9 bases matching TRBD2. The CDR3 is 18 residues long. The V gene end was trimmed by 3 bases and the J gene end by 4 bases; junction bases not matched to a gene: 16. Germline loops: CDR1 DFQATT, CDR2 SNEGSKA (reference sequence). CDR3 DNA sequence: TGCAGTGCTAGGGGGGCTCCTAGCGGGAAAAACCAGTACAATGAGCAGTTCTTC. This gives the protein CSARGAPSGKNQYNEQFF.

This clonotype was observed a handful of times. The chain is built from TRBV15 and TRBJ2-3, with D perhaps matching TRBD2 (6 bases). V gave up 0 bases and J gave up 1 base, with 11 bases separating them. The V gene's germline CDR1 is LNHNV and CDR2 YYDKDF (reference sequence). The CDR3 is 16 residues long. CDR3 sequence reads: CATSRDGGTGTDTQYF. CDR3 in DNA: TGTGCCACCAGCAGAGATGGCGGGACCGGCACAGATACGCAGTATTTT. Drawing the rest from reference TRBV15 and TRBJ2-3, the complete variable domain is DAMVIQNPRYQVTQFGKPVTLSCSQTLNHNVMYWYQQKSSQAPKLLFHYYDKDFNNEADTPDNFQSRRPNTSFCFLDIRSPGLGDTAMYLCATSRDGGTGTDTQYFGPGTRLTVL.

The chain recombines TRBV15 with TRBJ2-3; no clear D. CDR1 and CDR2 from the germline V gene are LNHNV and YYDKDF (reference sequence). There are 12 residues in the CDR3. Trimming shortened V by 3 bases and J by 3 bases, and 4 bases separated the two germline ends. CDR3 protein: CATSSTTDTQYF. The CDR3 region has the DNA TGTGCCACCAGCAGCACAACAGATACGCAGTATTTT.

The chain is built from TRBV12-3 or TRBV12-4 and TRBJ1-2; 7 nucleotides line up with TRBD1. Trimming at V came to 6 bases and at J to 5 bases, leaving 9 bases not matched to a gene. The length of the CDR3 is 14 residues. CDR3 sequence: CASSPGDSRYGYTF. For the CDR3, the DNA is TGTGCCAGCAGCCCAGGGGACAGTAGATATGGCTACACCTTC.